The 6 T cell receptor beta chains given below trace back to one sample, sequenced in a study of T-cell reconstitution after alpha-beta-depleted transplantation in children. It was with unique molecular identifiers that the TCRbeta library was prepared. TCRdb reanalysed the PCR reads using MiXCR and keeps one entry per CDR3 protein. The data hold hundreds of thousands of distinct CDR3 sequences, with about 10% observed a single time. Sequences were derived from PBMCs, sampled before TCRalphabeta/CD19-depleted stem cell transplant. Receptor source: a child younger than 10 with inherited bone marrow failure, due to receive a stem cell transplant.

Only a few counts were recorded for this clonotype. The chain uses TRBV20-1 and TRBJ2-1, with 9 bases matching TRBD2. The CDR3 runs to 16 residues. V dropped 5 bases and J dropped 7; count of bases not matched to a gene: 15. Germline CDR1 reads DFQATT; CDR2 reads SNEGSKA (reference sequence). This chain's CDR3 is CSAPGVAGDSRNEQFF. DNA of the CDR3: TGCAGTGCTCCTGGGGTAGCGGGAGATAGTAGGAATGAGCAGTTCTTC.

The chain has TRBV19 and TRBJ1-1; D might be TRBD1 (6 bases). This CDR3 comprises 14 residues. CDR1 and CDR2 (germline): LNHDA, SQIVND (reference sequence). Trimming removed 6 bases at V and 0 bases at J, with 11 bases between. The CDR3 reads CASRDRHMNTEAFF. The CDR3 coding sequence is TGTGCCAGTAGAGACAGGCACATGAACACTGAAGCTTTCTTT.

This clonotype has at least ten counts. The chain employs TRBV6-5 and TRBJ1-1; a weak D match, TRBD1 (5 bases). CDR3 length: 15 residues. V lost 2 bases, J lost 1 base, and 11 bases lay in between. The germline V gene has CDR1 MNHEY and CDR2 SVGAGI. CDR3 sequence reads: CASSYGIRENTEAFF. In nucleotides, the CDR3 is TGTGCCAGCAGTTACGGAATCAGGGAGAACACTGAAGCTTTCTTT.

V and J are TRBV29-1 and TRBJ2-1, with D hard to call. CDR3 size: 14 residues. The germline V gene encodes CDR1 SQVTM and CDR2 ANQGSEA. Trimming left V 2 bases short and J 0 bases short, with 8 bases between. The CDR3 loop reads CSVEFSVSYNEQFF. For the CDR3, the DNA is TGCAGCGTTGAATTTTCCGTCTCCTACAATGAGCAGTTCTTC.

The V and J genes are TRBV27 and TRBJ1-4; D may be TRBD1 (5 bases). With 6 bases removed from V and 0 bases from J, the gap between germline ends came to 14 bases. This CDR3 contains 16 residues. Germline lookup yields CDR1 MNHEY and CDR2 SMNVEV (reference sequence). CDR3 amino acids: CASRFGHLATNEKLFF. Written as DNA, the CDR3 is TGTGCCAGCAGGTTTGGACACCTTGCAACTAATGAAAAACTGTTTTTT.

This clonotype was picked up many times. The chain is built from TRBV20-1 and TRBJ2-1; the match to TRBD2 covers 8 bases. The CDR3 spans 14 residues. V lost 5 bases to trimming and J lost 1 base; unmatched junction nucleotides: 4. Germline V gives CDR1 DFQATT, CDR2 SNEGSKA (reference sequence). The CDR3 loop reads CSARRLASYNEQFF. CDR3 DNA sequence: TGCAGTGCTCGTAGACTAGCGTCCTACAATGAGCAGTTCTTC.